This paragraph reports one T cell receptor beta chain. Its antigen is unknown. The data originate from a study of T cells in localized non-small cell lung cancer. The CDR3 contains 14 residues. With 9 bases clipped from V and 3 bases from J, the junction kept 8 bases outside the gene matches. CDR1 and CDR2 (germline): SGHTA, FQGNSA. Measured with immunoSEQ multiplex PCR; TCRdb has only the in-frame clones, and not every one. Of around 30,000 clones in the sample, roughly 90% were seen once. Notes on the study in general: Median roughly 57 top-100 tumor clones were shared with paired adjacent lung. Uninvolved adjacent lung had higher T cell clonality than tumor and all other tissues. An association was observed between higher blood T cell density and longer overall survival.

Sequences were derived from peripheral blood, sampled before any cancer treatment. V and J are TRBV7-2 and TRBJ2-1; 7 bases are a match to TRBD2. This receptor was taken from a male donor at least 60 years old with stage I lung adenocarcinoma. For the CDR3, the DNA is TGTGCCAGTAGCGCGGGGGTTAACTACAATGAGCAGTTCTTC. It translates to CASSAGVNYNEQFF.